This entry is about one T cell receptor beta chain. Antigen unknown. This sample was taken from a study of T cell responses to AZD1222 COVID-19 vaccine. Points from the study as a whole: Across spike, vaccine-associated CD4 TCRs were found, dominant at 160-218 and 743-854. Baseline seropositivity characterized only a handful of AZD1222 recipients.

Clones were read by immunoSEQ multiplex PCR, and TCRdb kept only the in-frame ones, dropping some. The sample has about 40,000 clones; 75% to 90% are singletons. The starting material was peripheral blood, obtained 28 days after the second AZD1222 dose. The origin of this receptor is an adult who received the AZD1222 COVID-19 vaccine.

The CDR3 sequence is CASSLVAGGIGEQYF. CDR3 DNA sequence: TGTGCCAGCAGCTTAGTGGCAGGGGGAATAGGCGAGCAGTACTTC. This chain links TRBV7-2 with TRBJ2-7; 7 nucleotides match TRBD1. CDR3 length equals 15 residues. Germline V CDR1 and CDR2: SGHTA, FQGNSA. J gave up 6 bases and V 1 base, and 9 bases lay outside the gene matches.